The 20 T cell receptor beta chains below come from one sample, sequenced in a study of cytomegalovirus exposure and HLA in healthy donors. In the PCR, 60 Vbeta and 13 Jbeta primers were used. This table comes from immunoSEQ multiplex PCR, and its TCRdb copy is limited to in-frame clones, with some not included. The sample yields 150,000 to 200,000 clones, 80% to 90% seen once. The sequenced sample was PBMCs. These TCRs come from a man aged 18 to 30 in good health and CMV-seropositive.

This clone has just one count. The V and J genes are TRBV9 and TRBJ1-4; no clear D. V dropped 0 bases and J dropped 4 bases, with 4 bases sitting between them. This CDR3 has 13 residues. Germline V gene sequence: CDR1 SGDLS, CDR2 YYNGEE. The CDR3 sequence is CASSVGVNEKLFF. In nucleotides, the CDR3 is TGTGCCAGCAGCGTAGGCGTTAATGAAAAACTGTTTTTT.

The chain recombines TRBV12-5 with TRBJ1-2; 12 bases align to TRBD1. With V trimmed by 6 bases and J by 4 bases, 12 bases remained unmatched. Germline V CDR1 and CDR2: LGHNT, FRNRAP. The CDR3 sequence is 17 residues long. The CDR3 DNA follows: TGTGCTAGTGGGCCACCGGGACAGGGGGCTAATGGCTATGGCTACACCTTC. This encodes CASGPPGQGANGYGYTF.

The chain couples TRBV7-2 to TRBJ1-1; D unclear. Germline V gene sequence: CDR1 SGHTA, CDR2 FQGNSA. Trimming left V 2 bases short and J 8 bases short, with 12 bases between. The CDR3 sequence is 13 residues long. CDR3 nucleotides: TGTGCCAGCAGCTTACTAGGCAGATCGGAAGCTTTCTTT. The encoded protein is CASSLLGRSEAFF. The full variable domain, its missing parts supplied by reference TRBV7-2 and TRBJ1-1, is GAGVSQSPSNKVTEKGKDVELRCDPISGHTALYWYRQSLGQGLEFLIYFQGNSAPDKSGLPSDRFSAERTGGSVSTLTIQRTQQEDSAVYLCASSLLGRSEAFFGQGTRLTVV.

This rearrangement joins TRBV9 to TRBJ2-7, with 7 bases fitting TRBD1. Trimming cost V 3 bases and J 7 bases; bases outside gene matches: 10. This CDR3 is 14 amino acids long. Germline CDR1 reads SGDLS; CDR2 reads YYNGEE. The CDR3 spells CASSAGGRGSEQYF. Written as DNA, the CDR3 is TGTGCCAGCAGCGCCGGTGGCAGGGGGAGTGAGCAGTACTTC.

The chain recombines TRBV5-5 with TRBJ1-2; 11 bases align to TRBD1. The CDR3 covers 15 residues. J gave up 2 bases and V 4 bases, and 4 bases lay outside the gene matches. Germline CDR1 SGHKS, CDR2 YYEKEE (reference sequence). CDR3: CASSRGQGANYGYTF. The CDR3 region has the DNA TGTGCCAGCAGCCGAGGACAGGGGGCGAACTATGGCTACACCTTC. The entire variable domain, with the rest obtained from reference TRBV5-5 and TRBJ1-2, is as follows: DAGVTQSPTHLIKTRGQQVTLRCSPISGHKSVSWYQQVLGQGPQFIFQYYEKEERGRGNFPDRFSARQFPNYSSELNVNALLLGDSALYLCASSRGQGANYGYTFGSGTRLTVV.

V gene TRBV28 combines with J gene TRBJ2-5; 11 nucleotides agree with TRBD2. This CDR3 has 15 residues. Germline V gene data show CDR1 as MDHEN and CDR2 as SYDVKM. With 3 bases clipped from V and 5 bases from J, the junction kept 5 bases outside the gene matches. CDR3 nucleotide sequence: TGTGCCAGCAGTTTGTCGACTAGCGGGGCGGAGACCCAGTACTTC. Protein product: CASSLSTSGAETQYF.

This chain joins TRBV5-1 and TRBJ1-6; D unresolved. The ends were cut back, 0 bases at V and 7 bases at J, with 8 bases in the middle. From germline, CDR1 is SGHRS and CDR2 YFSETQ. This CDR3 comprises 14 residues. The CDR3 nucleotides read TGCGCCAGCAGCTTGGCCCCAGGAAATTCACCCCTCCACTTT. It is translated as CASSLAPGNSPLHF.

The chain combines TRBV7-2 with TRBJ2-5; 9 bases match TRBD2. The DNA end is a closer match to TRBJ2-7, so the J assignment may be wrong. This CDR3 spans 16 amino acids. The germline V gene has CDR1 SGHTA and CDR2 FQGNSA. The CDR3 here is CASSSGLSGSSYEQYF. The CDR3 DNA reads as TGTGCCAGCAGCTCCGGCCTTAGCGGGAGCTCCTACGAGCAGTACTTC.

The chain has TRBV7-2 and TRBJ1-4, with TRBD1 as a possible D gene (5 bases). Germline values: CDR1 SGHTA, CDR2 FQGNSA. The CDR3 totals 16 residues. V lost 1 base and J lost 7, with 16 bases in between. CDR3 in amino acids: CASSLEVAGKGEKLFF. The CDR3 coding sequence is TGTGCCAGCAGCTTAGAGGTGGCAGGGAAGGGTGAAAAACTGTTTTTT.

V and J are TRBV9 and TRBJ1-1; no definite D call. Germline V gene sequence: CDR1 SGDLS, CDR2 YYNGEE. This CDR3 is 15 amino acids long. V was shortened by 0 bases and J by 4 bases, with 13 bases between the two germline ends. The CDR3 DNA sequence: TGTGCCAGCAGCGTAGACGCCACTACGAGCACTGAAGCTTTCTTT. Protein product: CASSVDATTSTEAFF.

The sample holds one count of this clone. The chain couples TRBV5-4 to TRBJ2-2; possible D gene TRBD1, 8 bases. Trimming took off 3 bases at V and 4 bases at J, with 16 bases between the two ends. Per germline, CDR1 SGHNT and CDR2 YYREEE (reference sequence). CDR3 length: 16 residues. For the CDR3, the DNA is TGTGCCAGCAGCTCAGGGGGCCCGGGGGGCACCGGGGAGCTGTTTTTT. Protein sequence: CASSSGGPGGTGELFF.

Note on this clone: The same CDR3 also results from other DNA sequences found in this sample. The gene calls are TRBV19 and TRBJ1-5; tentatively, D is TRBD1 (5 bases). Trimming cost V 1 base and J 3 bases, with 10 bases left between them. The CDR3 has 15 residues. CDR1 LNHDA and CDR2 SQIVND come from the germline V gene (reference sequence). CDR3 in amino acids: CASSIVGVPNQPQHF. The DNA for the CDR3 is TGTGCCAGTAGTATAGTAGGGGTACCCAATCAGCCCCAGCATTTT.

This chain uses TRBV10-1 with TRBJ2-3, with 9 bases aligning to TRBD2. This CDR3 contains 15 residues. Germline values: CDR1 WNHNN, CDR2 SYGVQD (reference sequence). The junction had 5 bases not matched to a gene; V was cut back by 3 bases and J by 4 bases. The CDR3 DNA follows: TGCGCCAGCAGTGACCAAGCGGGGGGCCCAGATACGCAGTATTTT. Translation: CASSDQAGGPDTQYF.

The chain employs TRBV5-1 and TRBJ1-2, with TRBD1 identical over 7 bases. CDR1 is SGHRS and CDR2 is YFSETQ in the germline V gene. The CDR3 extends over 16 amino acids. J was trimmed by 0 bases and V by 2 bases; bases with no gene match: 7. CDR3 nucleotides: TGCGCCAGCAGCTTAAGGACAGGTGAAGCTAACTATGGCTACACCTTC. Protein sequence: CASSLRTGEANYGYTF. The full variable domain, with the rest looked up from reference TRBV5-1 and TRBJ1-2, is KAGVTQTPRYLIKTRGQQVTLSCSPISGHRSVSWYQQTPGQGLQFLFEYFSETQRNKGNFPGRFSGRQFSNSRSEMNVSTLELGDSALYLCASSLRTGEANYGYTFGSGTRLTVV.

The CDR3 region is CASSYPGTGDGYTF. DNA for the CDR3: TGCGCCAGCAGCTACCCCGGGACAGGCGACGGCTACACCTTC. The J gene is TRBJ1-2, the V gene TRBV4-1; TRBD1 matches 8 bases. The CDR3 loop spans 14 amino acids. V gave up 5 bases and J gave up 8 bases; unmatched junction bases: 10. The V gene's germline CDR1 is MGHRA and CDR2 YSYEKL.

This clone was observed a single time. The V call is TRBV7-2, the J call TRBJ2-2; perhaps TRBD2 as D (5 bases). This CDR3 contains 14 residues. Trimming took off 5 bases at V and 5 bases at J, with 12 bases between the two ends. Germline loops: CDR1 SGHTA, CDR2 FQGNSA. The CDR3 sequence: CASSPGRGTGELFF. As DNA, the CDR3 is TGTGCCAGCAGCCCAGGCCGGGGAACCGGGGAGCTGTTTTTT.

V usage is TRBV5-1 and J usage is TRBJ1-2, with a tentative D call TRBD1 (6 bases). This CDR3 has 14 residues. V was clipped by 4 bases and J by 2 bases, with 12 bases between them. The germline gives CDR1 SGHRS, CDR2 YFSETQ. CDR3: CASSQNDRNYGYTF. CDR3 bases: TGCGCCAGCAGCCAAAACGACAGGAACTATGGCTACACCTTC. Variable domain in full (rest from reference TRBV5-1 and TRBJ1-2): KAGVTQTPRYLIKTRGQQVTLSCSPISGHRSVSWYQQTPGQGLQFLFEYFSETQRNKGNFPGRFSGRQFSNSRSEMNVSTLELGDSALYLCASSQNDRNYGYTFGSGTRLTVV.

This sequence joins TRBV4-1 and TRBJ1-1, with unresolved D. The V end was cut by 0 bases, the J end by 0 bases, with 14 bases between. The length of the CDR3 is 17 residues. CDR1 and CDR2 from the germline V gene are MGHRA and YSYEKL. CDR3 sequence reads: CASSQEQQPHMNTEAFF. The CDR3 nucleotides are TGCGCCAGCAGCCAAGAGCAACAGCCTCACATGAACACTGAAGCTTTCTTT.

J is TRBJ2-6 and V is TRBV6-6, with D hard to call. Germline V CDR1 and CDR2: MNHNY, SVGAGI (reference sequence). There are 14 residues in the CDR3. The V and J ends lost 6 bases and 0 bases respectively, with 6 bases between them. The CDR3 here is CASRTTSGANVLTF. The CDR3 DNA sequence: TGTGCCAGCAGAACAACCTCTGGGGCCAACGTCCTGACTTTC.

The chain recombines TRBV4-2 with TRBJ2-1, with 7 positions matching TRBD2. CDR3 length: 14 residues. The V gene end was trimmed by 9 bases and the J gene end by 2 bases; junction bases not matched to a gene: 7. CDR1 LGHNA and CDR2 YNFKEQ come from the germline V gene. The CDR3 DNA reads TGTGCCAGTGGGCTGGCGGGGGCCTACAATGAGCAGTTCTTC. Translation: CASGLAGAYNEQFF.